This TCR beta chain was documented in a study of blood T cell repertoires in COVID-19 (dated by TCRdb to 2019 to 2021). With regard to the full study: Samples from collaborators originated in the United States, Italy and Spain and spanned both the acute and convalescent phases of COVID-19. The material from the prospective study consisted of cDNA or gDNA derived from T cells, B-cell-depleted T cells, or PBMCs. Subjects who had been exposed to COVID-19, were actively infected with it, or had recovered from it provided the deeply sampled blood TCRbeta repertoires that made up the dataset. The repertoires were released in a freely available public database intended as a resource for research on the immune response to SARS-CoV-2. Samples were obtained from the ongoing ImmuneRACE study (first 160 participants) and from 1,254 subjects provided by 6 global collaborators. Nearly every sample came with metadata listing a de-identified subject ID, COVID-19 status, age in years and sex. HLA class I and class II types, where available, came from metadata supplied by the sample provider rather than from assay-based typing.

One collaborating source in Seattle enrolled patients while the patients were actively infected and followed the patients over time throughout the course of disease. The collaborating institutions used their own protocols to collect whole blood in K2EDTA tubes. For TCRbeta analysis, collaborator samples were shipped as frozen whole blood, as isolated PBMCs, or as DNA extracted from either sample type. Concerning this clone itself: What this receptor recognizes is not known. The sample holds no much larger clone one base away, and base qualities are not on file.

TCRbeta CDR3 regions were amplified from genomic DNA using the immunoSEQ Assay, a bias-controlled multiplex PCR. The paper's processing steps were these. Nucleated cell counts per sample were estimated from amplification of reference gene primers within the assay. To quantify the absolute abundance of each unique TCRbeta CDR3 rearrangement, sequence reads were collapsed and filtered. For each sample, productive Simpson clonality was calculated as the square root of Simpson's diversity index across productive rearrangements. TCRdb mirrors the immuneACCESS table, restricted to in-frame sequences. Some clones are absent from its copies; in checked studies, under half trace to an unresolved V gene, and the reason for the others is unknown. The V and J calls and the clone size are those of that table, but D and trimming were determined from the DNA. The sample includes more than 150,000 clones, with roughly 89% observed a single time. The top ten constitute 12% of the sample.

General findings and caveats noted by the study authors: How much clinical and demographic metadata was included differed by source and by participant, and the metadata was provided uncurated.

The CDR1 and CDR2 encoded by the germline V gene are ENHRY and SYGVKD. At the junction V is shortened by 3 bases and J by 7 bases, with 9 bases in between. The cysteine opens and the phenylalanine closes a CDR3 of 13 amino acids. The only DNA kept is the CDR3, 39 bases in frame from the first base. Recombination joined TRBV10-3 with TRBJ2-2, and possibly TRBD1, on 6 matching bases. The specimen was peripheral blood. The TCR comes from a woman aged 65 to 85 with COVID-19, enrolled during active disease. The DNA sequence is TGTGCCATCAGTGAAAGGGACAACGGGGAGCTGTTTTTT. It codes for CAISERDNGELFF.